The present TCR beta chain was sequenced within a study of glioma-infiltrating T cells. Study details: Target coverage was about 4- to 11-fold for some 1 million blood T cells. Whole-study results and caveats: Tissue-blood divergence was below expectation in non-neoplastic patients, above in gliomas. A blood CDR3 motif signature was depleted in highly divergent patients.

Regarding this clonotype: Antigen specificity is unknown.

Amplification of TCR alpha and beta CDR3 regions from RNA used iRepertoire nested multiplex PCR. Tissue mRNA or PBMC total RNA, roughly 95-400 ng, went into one-step reverse transcription and amplification. TCRdb re-called the multiplex PCR reads with MiXCR, one entry per CDR3 protein. The sample lists 300,000 to 400,000 distinct CDR3 sequences; roughly two fifths were seen once. Trimming shortened V by 4 bases and J by 5 bases, and 14 bases separated the two germline ends. This CDR3 spans 14 amino acids. The germline gives CDR1 SGHDN, CDR2 FVKESK. This TCR was recovered from a human donor with low-grade glioma or glioblastoma, undergoing nonglioma brain surgery, or in good health (not recorded which). Sequencing used glioma tissue, nonneoplastic brain tissue, or PBMCs (not recorded which). The chain employs TRBV14 and TRBJ1-1; possible D gene TRBD1, 5 bases. The CDR3 here is CASSRGGIGTEAFF. The CDR3 nucleotides are TGTGCCAGCAGCCGTGGGGGAATCGGGACTGAAGCTTTCTTT.